The rows below give T cell receptor beta chains drawn from one sample of a study of T-cell reconstitution after alpha-beta-depleted transplantation in children. TCRdb processed the PCR reads anew with MiXCR; each CDR3 protein has one entry. The data contain about 980,000 distinct CDR3 sequences, roughly 29% of them singletons. Sequenced here: PBMCs, mostly from graft donor cells, sampled 360 days after TCRalphabeta/CD19-depleted stem cell transplant. Receptors originate from a boy under two years old who had a stem cell transplant for SCID, so the T cells may come from the graft donor. CDR3s include the opening cysteine and the closing phenylalanine or tryptophan. The D gene is left open where the match is weak. Only part of the rows carry a size: once, few, many, or a class if the clone is expanded.

V	J	size	length	D	CDR3	DNA
TRBV5-1	TRBJ2-3	NA	14	NA	CASSLGGDADTQYF	TGCGCCAGCAGCTTGGGGGGGGACGCTGATACGCAGTATTTT
TRBV20-1	TRBJ2-3	NA	14	NA	CSARTGGPTDTQYF	TGCAGTGCTAGGACGGGCGGCCCCACAGATACGCAGTATTTT
TRBV4-1	TRBJ2-1	NA	15	TRBD2	CASSQGSGAPIEQFF	TGCGCCAGCAGCCAAGGTAGCGGGGCCCCAATTGAGCAGTTCTTC
TRBV20-1	TRBJ2-7	few	14	TRBD2	CSADGTSGSYEQYF	TGCAGTGCCGACGGGACTAGCGGCTCCTACGAGCAGTACTTC
TRBV29-1	TRBJ1-2	NA	13	NA	CSVRGPTNYGYTF	TGCAGCGTCAGGGGACCGACTAACTATGGCTACACCTTC
TRBV10-3	TRBJ2-5	many	15	NA	CAISDKGGLQETQYF	TGTGCCATCAGTGACAAAGGCGGGCTGCAAGAGACCCAGTACTTC
TRBV29-1	TRBJ2-1	few	18	TRBD2	CSVESWGRVAGGPGEQFF	TGCAGCGTTGAATCGTGGGGTCGGGTAGCGGGGGGGCCGGGTGAGCAGTTCTTC
TRBV30	TRBJ2-3	once	12	NA	CAWSVVTDTQYF	TGTGCCTGGAGTGTGGTGACAGATACGCAGTATTTT
TRBV7-2	TRBJ2-1	few	17	TRBD2	CASSLGGAGGSYNEQFF	TGTGCCAGCAGCTTAGGGGGGGCGGGGGGCTCCTACAATGAGCAGTTCTTC
TRBV4-2	TRBJ2-1	few	17	TRBD2	CASSKSVAGGPYNEQFF	TGTGCCAGCAGCAAAAGCGTAGCGGGGGGGCCCTACAATGAGCAGTTCTTC
TRBV6-5	TRBJ1-1	NA	16	TRBD1	CASSYSIRTGNTEAFF	TGTGCCAGCAGTTACTCGATCCGGACAGGGAACACTGAAGCTTTCTTT
TRBV20-1	TRBJ2-1	NA	15	TRBD1	CSAPGTGGNAHEQFF	TGCAGTGCACCCGGGACAGGGGGAAACGCGCATGAGCAGTTCTTC
TRBV7-8	TRBJ2-3	NA	15	TRBD2	CASSLDGTSPDTQYF	TGTGCCAGCAGCTTAGACGGGACTAGCCCAGATACGCAGTATTTT
TRBV20-1	TRBJ2-1	NA	13	NA	CSASGSSYNEQFF	TGCAGTGCTAGCGGGAGCTCCTACAATGAGCAGTTCTTC
TRBV20-1	TRBJ1-5	NA	13	NA	CSAKRVGRQPQHF	TGCAGTGCTAAGAGGGTGGGTCGTCAGCCCCAGCATTTT
TRBV27	TRBJ2-7	once	15	NA	CASSLSGVSFYEQYF	TGTGCCAGCAGTTTGTCAGGGGTCTCCTTTTACGAGCAGTACTTC
TRBV5-6	TRBJ2-3	NA	15	TRBD1	CASSIWDRQTDTQYF	TGTGCCAGCAGTATATGGGACAGACAAACAGATACGCAGTATTTT
TRBV12-3/TRBV12-4	TRBJ2-5	few	12	NA	CASSPTTGTQYF	TGTGCCAGCAGCCCCACGACTGGGACCCAGTACTTC
TRBV28	TRBJ2-1	few	15	NA	CASSFGAPRYNEQFF	TGTGCCAGCAGTTTTGGGGCACCCCGATACAATGAGCAGTTCTTC
TRBV5-1	TRBJ2-1	NA	16	TRBD1	CASSRTPGQAYNEQFF	TGCGCCAGCAGCAGGACACCGGGACAGGCGTACAATGAGCAGTTCTTC
TRBV6-2/TRBV6-3	TRBJ2-3	NA	17	NA	CASSYGKSGWSTDTQYF	TGTGCCAGCAGTTACGGGAAAAGCGGGTGGAGCACAGATACGCAGTATTTT
TRBV5-6	TRBJ2-1	NA	14	NA	CASSLVLGYNEQFF	TGTGCCAGCAGCTTGGTACTGGGTTACAATGAGCAGTTCTTC
TRBV29-1	TRBJ2-1	few	13	TRBD1	CSVGDREVSVQFF	TGCAGCGTGGGGGACAGGGAGGTTTCGGTCCAGTTCTTC
TRBV4-1	TRBJ2-1	NA	15	NA	CASAEEDYRYNEQFF	TGCGCCAGCGCTGAGGAGGACTACCGCTACAATGAGCAGTTCTTC
TRBV20-1	TRBJ2-5	NA	14	NA	CSAPKDFPQETQYF	TGCAGTGCCCCTAAGGACTTCCCACAAGAGACCCAGTACTTC
TRBV11-3	TRBJ2-1	NA	15	TRBD2	CASSGTTKIYNEQFF	TGTGCCAGCAGCGGGACTACCAAGATTTACAATGAGCAGTTCTTC
TRBV5-1	TRBJ2-7	NA	15	NA	CASSRGSGGIYEQYF	TGCGCCAGCAGCCGAGGTTCGGGGGGCATATACGAGCAGTACTTC
TRBV7-3	TRBJ2-1	NA	14	TRBD2	CASSPRASGGAQFF	TGTGCCAGCAGCCCGAGGGCTAGCGGGGGGGCCCAGTTCTTC
TRBV19	TRBJ2-1	NA	16	NA	CASSIVRQASYNEQFF	TGTGCCAGTAGTATAGTGCGCCAGGCTAGCTACAATGAGCAGTTCTTC
TRBV5-1	TRBJ2-2	NA	14	NA	CASSLPGTYGELFF	TGCGCCAGCAGCTTGCCCGGGACTTACGGGGAGCTGTTTTTT
TRBV3-1	TRBJ2-7	few	15	TRBD1	CASSQGGQGSYEQYF	TGTGCCAGCAGCCAAGGGGGACAGGGGTCCTACGAGCAGTACTTC
TRBV7-9	TRBJ1-1	NA	16	NA	CASSLGWGSLNTEAFF	TGTGCCAGCAGCTTAGGATGGGGGAGCCTGAACACTGAAGCTTTCTTT
TRBV29-1	TRBJ2-3	few	15	TRBD2	CSVTPRLAGSDTQYF	TGCAGCGTGACCCCACGACTAGCGGGGTCAGATACGCAGTATTTT
TRBV15	TRBJ1-1	few	13	NA	CATSRDLNTEAFF	TGTGCCACCAGCAGGGACCTGAACACTGAAGCTTTCTTT
TRBV2	TRBJ2-1	few	15	TRBD1	CASSETGQGWGEQFF	TGTGCCAGCAGTGAAACAGGACAGGGGTGGGGTGAGCAGTTCTTC
TRBV7-9	TRBJ1-1	NA	15	NA	CASSGQSRANTEAFF	TGTGCCAGCAGCGGACAGTCTCGAGCGAACACTGAAGCTTTCTTT
TRBV24-1	TRBJ1-5	NA	19	TRBD1	CATSDPGQGGLNSNQPQHF	TGTGCCACCAGTGACCCCGGACAGGGTGGGCTAAACAGCAATCAGCCCCAGCATTTT
TRBV4-3	TRBJ1-5	few	15	NA	CASSQDIGRIQPQHF	TGCGCCAGCAGCCAAGATATCGGCCGGATTCAGCCCCAGCATTTT
TRBV29-1	TRBJ1-1	few	11	NA	CSVRRQDEAFF	TGCAGCGTTCGAAGGCAGGATGAAGCTTTCTTT
TRBV2	TRBJ2-1	few	16	TRBD2	CASSLELAGIINEQFF	TGTGCCAGCAGCCTCGAACTAGCGGGGATTATCAATGAGCAGTTCTTC
TRBV20-1	TRBJ2-7	NA	15	NA	CSARPRGREFSEQYF	TGCAGTGCCCGCCCGCGTGGAAGAGAGTTCAGCGAGCAGTACTTC
TRBV29-1	TRBJ2-1	few	13	NA	CSVEESSYNEQFF	TGCAGCGTTGAAGAGAGCTCCTACAATGAGCAGTTCTTC
TRBV29-1	TRBJ2-1	NA	15	TRBD1	CSVVPTGGIRNEQFF	TGCAGCGTTGTACCGACAGGGGGAATACGGAATGAGCAGTTCTTC